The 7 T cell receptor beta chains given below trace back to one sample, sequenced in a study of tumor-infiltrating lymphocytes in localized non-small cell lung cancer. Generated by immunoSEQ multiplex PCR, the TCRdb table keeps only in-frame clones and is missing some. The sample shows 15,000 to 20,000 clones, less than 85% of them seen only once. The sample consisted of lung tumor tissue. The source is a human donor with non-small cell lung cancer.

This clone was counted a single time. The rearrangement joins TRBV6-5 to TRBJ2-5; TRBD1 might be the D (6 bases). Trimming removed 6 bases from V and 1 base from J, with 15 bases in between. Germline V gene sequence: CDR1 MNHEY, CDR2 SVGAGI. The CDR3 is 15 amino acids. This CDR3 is CASRLQGQPQETQYF. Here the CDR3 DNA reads TGTGCCAGCAGGCTCCAAGGACAGCCCCAAGAGACCCAGTACTTC.

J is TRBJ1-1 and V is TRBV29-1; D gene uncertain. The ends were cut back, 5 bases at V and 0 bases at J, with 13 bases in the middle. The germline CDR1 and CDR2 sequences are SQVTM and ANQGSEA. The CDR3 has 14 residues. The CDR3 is CSVTAGGLNTEAFF. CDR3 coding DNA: TGCAGCGTTACGGCCGGAGGTTTGAACACTGAAGCTTTCTTT.

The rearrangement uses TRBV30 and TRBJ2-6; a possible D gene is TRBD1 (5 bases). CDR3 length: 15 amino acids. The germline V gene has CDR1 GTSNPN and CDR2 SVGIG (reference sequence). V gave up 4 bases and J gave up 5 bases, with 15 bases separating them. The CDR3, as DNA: TGTGCCTGGAACGAAGGGTGGGGCCGGGCCAACGTCCTGACTTTC. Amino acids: CAWNEGWGRANVLTF.

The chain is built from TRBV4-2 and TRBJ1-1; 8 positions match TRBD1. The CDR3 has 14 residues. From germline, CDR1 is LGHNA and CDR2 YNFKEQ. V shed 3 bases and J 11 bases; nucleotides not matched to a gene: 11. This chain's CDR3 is CASSHNTGGNEAFF. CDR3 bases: TGTGCCAGCAGCCACAACACAGGGGGGAATGAGGCTTTCTTT.

The CDR3 region has the DNA TGTGCCAGCAGCCCCAAAGGGAAAAATTACGAGCAGTACTTC. Amino acids: CASSPKGKNYEQYF. The chain links TRBV5-6 to TRBJ2-7; D call uncertain. Germline CDR1 SGHDT, CDR2 YYEEEE. With 4 bases removed from V and 4 bases from J, the gap between germline ends came to 15 bases. The CDR3 extends over 14 amino acids.

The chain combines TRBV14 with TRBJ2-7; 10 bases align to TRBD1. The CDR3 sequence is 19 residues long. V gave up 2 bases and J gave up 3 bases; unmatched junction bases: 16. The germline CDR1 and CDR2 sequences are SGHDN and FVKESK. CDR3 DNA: TGTGCCAGCAGCCAAAGATTACGGGACAGGGGTCAATCCCTCTACGAGCAGTACTTC. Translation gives CASSQRLRDRGQSLYEQYF. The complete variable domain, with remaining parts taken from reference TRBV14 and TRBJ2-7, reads EAGVTQFPSHSVIEKGQTVTLRCDPISGHDNLYWYRRVMGKEIKFLLHFVKESKQDESGMPNNRFLAERTGGTYSTLKVQPAELEDSGVYFCASSQRLRDRGQSLYEQYFGPGTRLTVT.

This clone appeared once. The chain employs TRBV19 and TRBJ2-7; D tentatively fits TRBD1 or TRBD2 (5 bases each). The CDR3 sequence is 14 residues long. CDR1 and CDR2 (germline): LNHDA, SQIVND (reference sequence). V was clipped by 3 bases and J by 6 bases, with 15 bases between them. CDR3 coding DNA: TGTGCCAGTAGTATCCGGGACGGAGTCTCCGAGCAGTACTTC. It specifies CASSIRDGVSEQYF.